The clone carrying this T cell receptor (beta chain) was observed many times. Its antigen is undetermined. This sample is part of a study of Graves' ophthalmopathy and Graves' hyperthyroidism. General study findings and limits: Blood repertoires reportedly contained most expanded thyroid clonotypes above 0.001 frequency. In predicting ophthalmopathy progression, the model reached 65% to 71% sensitivity and around 72% specificity.

Hyperthyroidism cases were recent diagnoses of under 2 months' duration in people aged 18 to 65. Patients were excluded if they had other autoimmune diseases or uncontrolled infections, and likewise if pregnancy or lactation applied. With 0 bases removed from V and 6 bases from J, the gap between germline ends came to 5 bases. The CDR3 spans 13 residues. Per the germline V gene, CDR1 is SGHNT and CDR2 is YENEEA. RNA transcripts were the source from which TCR beta CDR3 regions were amplified. HTBI primers served in a first-round RT-PCR, which a second-round multiplex PCR followed. Each CDR3 protein is one row after TCRdb ran MiXCR on the multiplex PCR reads. This sample has about 620,000 distinct CDR3 sequences, with 22% found just once.

This clonotype was sampled from a woman between 18 and 30 years old with stable Graves' hyperthyroidism. Some clones in this sample may be carry-over from other donors' samples. The chain employs TRBV11-3 and TRBJ2-2; the D is unclear. Sequencing used peripheral blood. CDR3 residues: CASSLDRPGELFF. Here the CDR3 DNA reads TGTGCCAGCAGCTTAGATCGTCCCGGGGAGCTGTTTTTT.